Following are 20 T cell receptor beta chains from one sample sequenced in a study of regulatory T cells in long-lasting Graves disease. CDR3-region Arm-PCR and iRepertoire HTBI primers produced the TCR beta libraries. TCRdb processed the multiplex PCR reads anew with MiXCR; each CDR3 protein has one entry. The table records 300,000 to 350,000 distinct CDR3 sequences, around 20% of them present only once. Time point defined: persistent/refractory GD, antithyroid drugs over 5 years with positive TRAb. Generation of the TCR library employed RNA extracted from PBMCs. Sequencing used peripheral blood mononuclear cells (PBMCs), obtained when the disease was refractory, from a patient treated with antithyroid drugs. These receptors were collected from a female donor with Graves disease.

This clonotype was recorded many times. The genes are TRBV11-2 and TRBJ2-2; D unresolved. The CDR3 has 16 amino acids. The germline V gene encodes CDR1 SGHAT and CDR2 FQNNGV. The V end lost 2 bases, the J end lost 0 bases, and 10 bases lay between the germline ends. In DNA, the CDR3 is TGTGCCAGCAGCTTACGGCAGTCCTCGAACACCGGGGAGCTGTTTTTT. The encoded protein is CASSLRQSSNTGELFF.

The chain employs TRBV7-2 and TRBJ1-6; D gene uncertain. Germline values: CDR1 SGHTA, CDR2 FQGNSA. V was cut by 2 bases and J by 8 bases, with 7 bases left in between. This CDR3 has 13 residues. For the CDR3, the DNA is TGTGCCAGCAGCTTAACAACATATTCACCCCTCCACTTT. Its translation: CASSLTTYSPLHF.

This clonotype was counted between two and nine times. J is TRBJ2-7 and V is TRBV20-1; D possibly corresponds to TRBD2 (6 bases). V shed 0 bases and J shed 2 bases, with 14 bases lying between them. The CDR3 consists of 15 residues. Germline V gene sequence: CDR1 DFQATT, CDR2 SNEGSKA (reference sequence). The CDR3 DNA is TGCAGTGCTAGAGAGAGGAGGGCGTTGCCCTACGAGCAGTACTTC. The encoded protein is CSARERRALPYEQYF.

Ten or more counts support this clonotype. The chain links TRBV11-2 to TRBJ2-5, with 8 positions matching TRBD1. V gave up 1 base and J gave up 2 bases; unmatched junction bases: 3. In germline, CDR1 is SGHAT, CDR2 FQNNGV. The CDR3 covers 15 residues. This CDR3 reads CASSLGTGIQETQYF. CDR3 DNA: TGTGCCAGCAGCTTAGGGACAGGGATTCAAGAGACCCAGTACTTC.

CDR3 region: CASSLRWRADYEQYF. CDR3 coding DNA: TGTGCCAGCAGCTTACGGTGGCGGGCAGACTACGAGCAGTACTTC. This sequence joins TRBV7-2 and TRBJ2-7; D might be TRBD2 (5 bases). V lost 2 bases and J lost 3, with 14 bases in between. CDR1 SGHTA and CDR2 FQGNSA come from the germline V gene. The CDR3 extends over 15 amino acids.

Comments on this clonotype: This is likely a read error, given that the CDR3 carries no conserved phenylalanine or tryptophan at its end. V and J are TRBV7-9 and TRBJ1-5; D remains unclear. The CDR3 consists of 13 residues. Trimming left V 6 bases short and J 1 base short, with 7 bases between. Germline CDR1 SEHNR, CDR2 FQNEAQ (reference sequence). CDR3 residues: CASRGESNQPQHY. As DNA, the CDR3 is TGTGCCAGCAGAGGCGAAAGCAATCAGCCCCAGCATTAT.

A few counts support this clonotype. Since a much larger clone is just one base distant, this may be a read error. This chain links TRBV20-1 with TRBJ2-7, with 8 nucleotides matching TRBD1. CDR1 is DFQATT, CDR2 SNEGSKA, per germline (reference sequence). This CDR3 contains 14 residues. This CDR3 is CSASFTGAGGERYF. The CDR3 nucleotides are TGCAGTGCTAGCTTTACGGGGGCAGGGGGCGAGCGGTACTTC.

This clonotype was seen at least ten times. This sequence joins TRBV12-3 or TRBV12-4 and TRBJ1-1, with D possibly being TRBD1 (5 bases). The CDR3 length is 14 residues. V was pared by 5 bases and J by 5 bases, with 15 bases between. The CDR3 DNA reads TGTGCCAGCAGTATGACAGACTCAACAACTGAAGCTTTCTTT. Encoded protein: CASSMTDSTTEAFF.

J is TRBJ1-1 and V is TRBV4-3, with D unclear. The germline V gene has CDR1 LGHNA and CDR2 YSLEER. This CDR3 region has 13 residues. Trimming shortened V by 4 bases and J by 3 bases, and 9 bases separated the two germline ends. The DNA for the CDR3 is TGCGCCAGCAGCCGCAAAGGGCACACTGAAGCTTTCTTT. It codes for CASSRKGHTEAFF.

V and J are TRBV30 and TRBJ1-1; TRBD1 aligns across 8 bases. Germline CDR1 is GTSNPN and CDR2 is SVGIG (reference sequence). The V and J ends lost 0 bases and 3 bases, in that order; junction bases with no gene match: 6. CDR3 length: 15 amino acids. CDR3 protein: CAWSVPTGAYTEAFF. In nucleotides, the CDR3 is TGTGCCTGGAGTGTCCCGACAGGGGCGTACACTGAAGCTTTCTTT.

The DNA for the CDR3 is TGTGCCAGTAGTATATTGGCAGGGGGGTTGATAGCTTTCTTT. Its translation is CASSILAGGLIAFF. This rearrangement joins TRBV19 to TRBJ1-1; 7 nucleotides agree with TRBD1. V trimming: 2 bases; J trimming: 10 bases; junction bases outside the gene matches: 10. Germline values: CDR1 LNHDA, CDR2 SQIVND (reference sequence). The CDR3 totals 14 residues.

The chain couples TRBV7-2 to TRBJ2-7; D may be TRBD2 (6 bases). The CDR3 is made up of 14 amino acids. The ends were cut back, 4 bases at V and 2 bases at J, with 12 bases in the middle. CDR1 is SGHTA, CDR2 FQGNSA, per germline. The CDR3 region is CASSWDSYTYEQYF. CDR3 sequence (DNA): TGTGCCAGCAGCTGGGACTCGTACACCTACGAGCAGTACTTC.

A few counts support this clonotype. The V call is TRBV6-1, the J call TRBJ2-1; D unresolved. The CDR3 has 16 amino acids. From germline, CDR1 is MNHNS and CDR2 SASEGT. Trimming pared 4 bases from V and 7 bases from J, leaving 20 bases between. This CDR3 reads CASSGTSGIRANEQFF. As DNA, the CDR3 is TGTGCCAGCAGTGGAACTTCTGGGATAAGGGCAAATGAGCAGTTCTTC.

V gene TRBV5-1 combines with J gene TRBJ2-7, with a weak D call TRBD2 (7 bases). V gave up 0 bases and J gave up 6 bases, with 16 bases separating them. The germline V gene has CDR1 SGHRS and CDR2 YFSETQ. This CDR3 spans 15 amino acids. The CDR3 is CASSLDSGTNSEQYF. Here the CDR3 DNA reads TGCGCCAGCAGCTTGGACAGCGGGACAAACTCCGAGCAGTACTTC.

At least ten counts were recorded for this clonotype. CDR3 region: CSAREAGMNTEAFF. As DNA, the CDR3 is TGCAGTGCTAGAGAGGCAGGGATGAACACTGAAGCTTTCTTT. This rearrangement joins TRBV20-1 to TRBJ1-1, with TRBD1 as a possible D gene (5 bases). The CDR3 sequence is 14 residues long. V dropped 0 bases and J dropped 0 bases, with 8 bases sitting between them. Per the germline V gene, CDR1 is DFQATT and CDR2 is SNEGSKA (reference sequence).

In the case of this clonotype: Just one base apart from a much larger clone, this may be a read error. This chain links TRBV7-9 with TRBJ2-7; D may be TRBD1 or TRBD2 (5 bases each). The CDR3 sequence is 15 residues long. The V gene's germline CDR1 is SEHNR and CDR2 FQNEAQ (reference sequence). This CDR3 is CASSRDGDFSHEQYF. Here the CDR3 DNA reads TGTGCCAGCAGCCGGGACGGAGATTTCTCCCACGAGCAGTACTTC.

This clonotype appeared a few times. This chain links TRBV7-9 with TRBJ2-7, with 8 bases that match TRBD1. V was pared by 5 bases and J by 11 bases, with 8 bases of the junction left unmatched. From germline, CDR1 is SEHNR and CDR2 FQNEAQ (reference sequence). CDR3 length: 12 residues. The CDR3 region has the DNA TGTGCCAGCAGCCTCTTTCAGGGGGCTAAGTACTTC. This sequence encodes CASSLFQGAKYF. Full variable domain (rest looked up from reference TRBV7-9 and TRBJ2-7): DTGVSQNPRHKITKRGQNVTFRCDPISEHNRLYWYRQTLGQGPEFLTYFQNEAQLEKSRLLSDRFSAERPKGSFSTLEIQRTEQGDSAMYLCASSLFQGAKYFGPGTRLTVT.

With respect to this clonotype: One junction end disagrees with the germline gene, perhaps due to a read error. The rearrangement joins TRBV7-9 to TRBJ1-1; D is unclear. The CDR3 spans 16 residues. In germline, CDR1 is SEHNR, CDR2 FQNEAQ (reference sequence). CDR3 DNA sequence: TGTGCCGGCAGCTTAGTGGGAGAGAGCTTGAACACTGAAGCTTTCTTT. Its translation is CAGSLVGESLNTEAFF.

The genes are TRBV2 and TRBJ1-1, with a possible D match to TRBD1 (5 bases). With 5 bases removed from V and 5 bases from J, the gap between germline ends came to 21 bases. The CDR3 spans 16 residues. Germline CDR1 is SNHLY and CDR2 is FYNNEI. DNA for the CDR3: TGTGCCAGCAGTCCCCCCTTTGGGCAGGGTTGGACTGAAGCTTTCTTT. Its protein product is CASSPPFGQGWTEAFF.

There are many counts of this clonotype. The chain uses TRBV19 and TRBJ2-5; D ambiguous. Between the trimmed V and J ends, which lost 3 bases and 2 bases, there was a span of 16 bases. Germline values: CDR1 LNHDA, CDR2 SQIVND (reference sequence). The length of the CDR3 is 16 residues. CDR3 nucleotide sequence: TGTGCCAGTAGTATGGGCGTACTGGGGTGGCAAGAGACCCAGTACTTC. Translation gives CASSMGVLGWQETQYF.